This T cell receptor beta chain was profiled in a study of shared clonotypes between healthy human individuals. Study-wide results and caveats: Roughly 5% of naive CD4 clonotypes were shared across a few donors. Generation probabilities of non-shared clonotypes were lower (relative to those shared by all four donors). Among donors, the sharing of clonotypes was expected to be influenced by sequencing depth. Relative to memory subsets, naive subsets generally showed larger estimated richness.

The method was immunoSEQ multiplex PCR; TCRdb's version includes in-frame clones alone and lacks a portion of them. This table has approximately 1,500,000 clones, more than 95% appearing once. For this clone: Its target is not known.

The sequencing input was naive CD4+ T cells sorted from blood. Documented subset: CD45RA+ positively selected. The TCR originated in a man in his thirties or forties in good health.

CDR3 residues: CASSLVSGGTEAFF. The CDR3 nucleotides read TGTGCCAGCAGCTTAGTTTCGGGGGGCACTGAAGCTTTCTTT. The rearrangement joins TRBV7-2 to TRBJ1-1; possibly TRBD1 for D (5 bases). The CDR3 spans 14 residues. The germline CDR1 and CDR2 sequences are SGHTA and FQGNSA. Trimming pared 1 base from V and 4 bases from J, leaving 10 bases between.